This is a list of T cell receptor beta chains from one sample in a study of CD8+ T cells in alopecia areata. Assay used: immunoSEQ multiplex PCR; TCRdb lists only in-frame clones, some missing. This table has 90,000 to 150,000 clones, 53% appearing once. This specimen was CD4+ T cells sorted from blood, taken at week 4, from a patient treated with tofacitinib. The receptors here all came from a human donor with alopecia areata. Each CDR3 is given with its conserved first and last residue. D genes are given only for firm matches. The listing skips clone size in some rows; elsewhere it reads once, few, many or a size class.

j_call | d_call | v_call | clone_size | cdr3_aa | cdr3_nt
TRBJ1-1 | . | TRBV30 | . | CAWSLHRENTEAFF | TGTGCCTGGAGTCTTCACAGGGAGAACACTGAAGCTTTCTTT
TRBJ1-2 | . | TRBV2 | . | CASTSRALNYGYTF | TGTGCCAGCACCTCCCGGGCCCTTAACTATGGCTACACCTTC
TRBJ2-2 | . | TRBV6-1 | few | CASSALQQGTGELFF | TGTGCCAGCAGTGCCCTCCAACAGGGCACCGGGGAGCTGTTTTTT
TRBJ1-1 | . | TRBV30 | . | CAWSPPVRREAFF | TGTGCCTGGAGCCCCCCGGTACGGCGTGAAGCTTTCTTT
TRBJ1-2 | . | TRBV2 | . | CASRVDSGYGYTF | TGTGCCAGCAGGGTAGACAGTGGATATGGCTACACCTTC
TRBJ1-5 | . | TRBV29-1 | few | CSVEDGGQPQHF | TGCAGCGTTGAAGACGGGGGGCAGCCCCAGCATTTT
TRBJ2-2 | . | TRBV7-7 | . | CASSLSGAGGELFF | TGTGCTAGCAGCTTGTCGGGAGCAGGCGGGGAGCTGTTTTTT
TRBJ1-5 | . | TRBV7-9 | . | CASSLGIGEESNQPQHF | TGTGCCAGCAGCTTAGGTATAGGGGAGGAGAGCAATCAGCCCCAGCATTTT
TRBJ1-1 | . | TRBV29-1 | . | CSVGSPGSEGTTEAFF | TGCAGCGTTGGATCCCCGGGGTCGGAGGGCACCACTGAAGCTTTCTTT
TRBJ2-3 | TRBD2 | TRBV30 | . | CAWSGLAGGTDTQYF | TGTGCCTGGAGCGGACTAGCGGGAGGGACAGATACGCAGTATTTT
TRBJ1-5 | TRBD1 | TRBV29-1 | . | CSVRGQVNQPQHF | TGCAGCGTTCGGGGACAGGTTAATCAGCCCCAGCATTTT
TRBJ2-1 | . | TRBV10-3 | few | CAISESTGSSYNEQFF | TGTGCCATCAGTGAGTCGACAGGCAGCTCCTACAATGAGCAGTTCTTC
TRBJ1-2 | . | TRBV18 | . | CASSPTSTGISNYGYTF | TGTGCCAGCTCCCCAACATCGACAGGAATCTCCAACTATGGCTACACCTTC
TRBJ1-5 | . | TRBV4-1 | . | CASSQAAVISNQPQHF | TGCGCCAGCAGCCAAGCGGCAGTCATTAGCAATCAGCCCCAGCATTTT